These 32 T cell receptor beta chains were sequenced from one sample in a study of blood T cell repertoires in COVID-19. TCRdb's table, derived via immunoSEQ multiplex PCR, lists solely in-frame clones and lacks some. The sample carries roughly 150,000 clones, approximately 73% recorded once. The sample consisted of peripheral blood. The source is an elderly woman with acute or convalescent COVID-19.

The chain uses TRBV9 and TRBJ2-7, with D unclear. V lost 0 bases and J 5 bases, leaving 12 bases between the germline ends. The CDR3 length is 14 residues. Germline values: CDR1 SGDLS, CDR2 YYNGEE. This CDR3 reads CASSVGPSVDEQYF. CDR3 coding DNA: TGTGCCAGCAGCGTAGGCCCCAGTGTTGACGAGCAGTACTTC.

The chain has TRBV29-1 and TRBJ2-2, with 7 bases fitting TRBD1. CDR1 SQVTM and CDR2 ANQGSEA come from the germline V gene. This CDR3 has 15 amino acids. The V segment lost 4 bases and the J segment 4 bases; nucleotides outside the gene matches: 9. CDR3 sequence reads: CSVGPQGWSTGELFF. In DNA form, the CDR3 reads TGCAGCGTTGGGCCACAGGGGTGGTCCACCGGGGAGCTGTTTTTT.

The V call is TRBV6-5, the J call TRBJ1-6; 9 bases agree with TRBD1. This CDR3 region has 14 residues. The germline CDR1 and CDR2 sequences are MNHEY and SVGAGI. Trimming took 4 bases from V and 13 from J; bases not matched to a gene: 8. In DNA, the CDR3 is TGTGCCAGCAGTTTAATAGGGACAGGGAGGCCCCTCCACTTT. This encodes CASSLIGTGRPLHF.

The CDR3 DNA sequence: TGTGCCAGCAGGGGACAGGAGGAGACCCAGTACTTC. It codes for CASRGQEETQYF. The chain uses TRBV2 and TRBJ2-5, with TRBD1 matching 8 bases. Trimming took 6 bases from V and 5 from J; bases not matched to a gene: 2. The CDR3 is made up of 12 amino acids. Germline CDR1 SNHLY, CDR2 FYNNEI.

The chain links TRBV19 to TRBJ1-2; perhaps TRBD1 as D (5 bases). The V end was cut by 5 bases, the J end by 7 bases, with 11 bases between. Germline loops: CDR1 LNHDA, CDR2 SQIVND (reference sequence). The CDR3 consists of 12 residues. The DNA of the CDR3 is TGTGCCAGTAGTTTCGGACAAGGTGGCTACACCTTC. Translated: CASSFGQGGYTF.

The V and J genes are TRBV6-5 and TRBJ2-2; the D is unclear. Trimming cost V 0 bases and J 4 bases, with 6 bases left between them. CDR3 size: 14 residues. Germline-derived CDR1 and CDR2 are MNHEY and SVGAGI. The CDR3 nucleotides read TGTGCCAGCAGTTACTCGCAAGCCACCGGGGAGCTGTTTTTT. It encodes CASSYSQATGELFF.

The chain is built from TRBV19 and TRBJ1-2; possible D gene TRBD1, 6 bases. With 3 bases removed from V and 2 bases from J, the gap between germline ends came to 13 bases. The CDR3 is 15 amino acids. Germline V lookup: CDR1 LNHDA, CDR2 SQIVND (reference sequence). CDR3 protein: CASSIIGTQNYGYTF. CDR3 sequence (DNA): TGTGCCAGTAGTATTATCGGGACACAGAACTATGGCTACACCTTC. The whole variable domain, filled in from reference TRBV19 and TRBJ1-2, reads DGGITQSPKYLFRKEGQNVTLSCEQNLNHDAMYWYRQDPGQGLRLIYYSQIVNDFQKGDIAEGYSVSREKKESFPLTVTSAQKNPTAFYLCASSIIGTQNYGYTFGSGTRLTVV.

The V and J genes are TRBV6-5 and TRBJ1-2; the D is unclear. Trimming stripped 6 bases from V and 8 bases from J, with 10 bases between. CDR1 and CDR2 (germline): MNHEY, SVGAGI. This CDR3 has 11 amino acids. CDR3 nucleotide sequence: TGTGCCAGCAGCCCGAGGGCCGGCTACACCTTC. Its translation is CASSPRAGYTF.

CDR3 sequence: CASEVGGNQPQHF. The CDR3, as DNA: TGTGCCAGTGAGGTAGGGGGAAATCAGCCCCAGCATTTT. The rearrangement links TRBV19 to TRBJ1-5, with TRBD1 as a possible D gene (6 bases). CDR3 length equals 13 residues. Germline lookup yields CDR1 LNHDA and CDR2 SQIVND (reference sequence). With 8 bases removed from V and 4 bases from J, the gap between germline ends came to 12 bases.

In its sample, this clone was seen once. The DNA of the CDR3 is TGTGCCAGCAGCTTGAAGACAGGGAGCACAGATACGCAGTATTTT. It is translated as CASSLKTGSTDTQYF. The V call is TRBV7-3, the J call TRBJ2-3; 7 bases match TRBD1. The V gene end was trimmed by 3 bases and the J gene end by 0 bases; junction bases not matched to a gene: 3. The CDR3 consists of 15 residues. Germline CDR1 and CDR2: SGHTA and FQGTGA.

This rearrangement joins TRBV5-1 to TRBJ2-1, with TRBD2 matching 12 bases. CDR3 length equals 15 residues. V lost 0 bases to trimming and J lost 10 bases; unmatched junction nucleotides: 5. Per the germline V gene, CDR1 is SGHRS and CDR2 is YFSETQ. CDR3 residues: CASSLVLAGGLEQFF. CDR3 coding DNA: TGCGCCAGCAGCTTGGTGCTAGCGGGAGGGCTGGAGCAGTTCTTC.

The chain links TRBV7-3 to TRBJ1-2; D might be TRBD1 (5 bases). Germline V lookup: CDR1 SGHTA, CDR2 FQGTGA. V dropped 2 bases and J dropped 7 bases, with 11 bases sitting between them. The CDR3 covers 13 residues. The CDR3 is CASSLRQGSGYTF. As DNA, the CDR3 is TGTGCCAGCAGCTTACGTCAGGGATCTGGCTACACCTTC.

The chain carries TRBV3-1 (or the pseudogene TRBV3-2) and TRBJ1-4, with 11 positions matching TRBD1. Trimming at V came to 3 bases and at J to 8 bases, leaving 2 bases not matched to a gene. The germline V gene has CDR1 LGHDT and CDR2 YNNKEL (reference sequence). The CDR3 contains 14 residues. The CDR3 DNA is TGTGCCAGCAGCCAGGACAGGGGGCGCGAAAAACTGTTTTTT. It specifies CASSQDRGREKLFF.

This clone was counted at least ten times. The chain recombines TRBV11-1 with TRBJ1-6; 10 bases align to TRBD1. Losses at the gene ends were 3 bases for V and 7 bases for J; bases not matched to a gene: 0. Germline CDR1 and CDR2: SGHAT and FQDESV (reference sequence). CDR3 size: 14 residues. As DNA, the CDR3 is TGTGCCAGCAGCTTGACAGGGGGCAATTCACCCCTCCACTTT. The encoded protein is CASSLTGGNSPLHF.

The V and J genes are TRBV30 and TRBJ1-4; possible D gene TRBD1, 5 bases. Between the trimmed V and J ends, which lost 3 bases and 4 bases, there was a span of 12 bases. The CDR3 consists of 14 residues. Germline CDR1 GTSNPN, CDR2 SVGIG (reference sequence). CDR3 region: CAWRGQALNEKLFF. In DNA form, the CDR3 reads TGTGCCTGGAGAGGACAAGCCCTTAATGAAAAACTGTTTTTT.

The chain links TRBV2 to TRBJ1-4, with D hard to call. Germline V lookup: CDR1 SNHLY, CDR2 FYNNEI. This CDR3 spans 14 amino acids. With 4 bases removed from V and 7 bases from J, the gap between germline ends came to 13 bases. CDR3 DNA sequence: TGTGCCAGCAGTGCTCCCTTCGAGGGTGAAAAACTGTTTTTT. Translating gives CASSAPFEGEKLFF. Full variable domain (remainder filled in from reference TRBV2 and TRBJ1-4): EPEVTQTPSHQVTQMGQEVILRCVPISNHLYFYWYRQILGQKVEFLVSFYNNEISEKSEIFDDQFSVERPDGSNFTLKIRSTKLEDSAMYFCASSAPFEGEKLFFGSGTQLSVL.

The gene calls are TRBV7-7 and TRBJ2-1; 11 bases fit TRBD2. The CDR3 is 15 residues long. CDR1 is SSHAT and CDR2 is FNYEAQ in the germline V gene (reference sequence). V was pared by 6 bases and J by 8 bases, with 9 bases of the junction left unmatched. The CDR3 DNA reads as TGTGCCAGCAGTATCGGGACTAGCGGCACATATGAGCAGTTCTTC. Amino acid sequence: CASSIGTSGTYEQFF.

The chain carries TRBV5-1 and TRBJ2-7; TRBD2 agrees at 7 bases. Trimming at V came to 0 bases and at J to 2 bases, leaving 5 bases not matched to a gene. CDR1 is SGHRS and CDR2 is YFSETQ in the germline V gene. The CDR3 totals 15 residues. Here the CDR3 reads CASSLESSGTYEQYF. CDR3 nucleotide sequence: TGCGCCAGCAGCTTGGAATCTAGCGGAACCTACGAGCAGTACTTC.

The table lists this clone with a count of one. The chain carries TRBV20-1 and TRBJ1-2; unclear D gene. The CDR3 consists of 11 residues. In germline, CDR1 is DFQATT, CDR2 SNEGSKA (reference sequence). Trimming removed 5 bases at V and 7 bases at J, with 11 bases between. For the CDR3, the DNA is TGCAGTGCTCCAAGGGAGGGTGGCTACACCTTC. It is translated as CSAPREGGYTF.

The chain carries TRBV5-1 and TRBJ1-2, with a weak D call TRBD1 (6 bases). CDR1 and CDR2 (germline): SGHRS, YFSETQ. Trimming removed 7 bases at V and 6 bases at J, with 16 bases between. The CDR3 sequence is 13 residues long. The CDR3 sequence: CASAQGTGNGYTF. For the CDR3, the DNA is TGCGCCAGCGCACAGGGTACGGGAAATGGCTACACCTTC.

V and J are TRBV25-1 and TRBJ1-1, with 9 nucleotides matching TRBD1. Germline V gene data show CDR1 as MGHDK and CDR2 as SYGVNS. V trimming: 5 bases; J trimming: 1 base; junction bases outside the gene matches: 8. CDR3 length equals 16 residues. CDR3 bases: TGTGCCAGCAGTCCGGACAGGGGAGCGTGGAACACTGAAGCTTTCTTT. The encoded protein is CASSPDRGAWNTEAFF.

The gene calls are TRBV7-9 and TRBJ2-3; a weak D match, TRBD2 (6 bases). The V gene's germline CDR1 is SEHNR and CDR2 FQNEAQ (reference sequence). The germline V and J ends were trimmed by 5 bases and 0 bases, with 15 bases remaining between them. The CDR3 is 16 residues long. The CDR3 loop is CASSRRGGASTDTQYF. The CDR3 bases are TGTGCCAGCAGCCGGCGGGGCGGGGCTAGCACAGATACGCAGTATTTT.

This chain uses TRBV2 with TRBJ2-5; D is perhaps TRBD2 (6 bases). Deletions cut 7 bases from V and 5 bases from J, with 20 bases between. CDR3 length equals 15 residues. Per the germline V gene, CDR1 is SNHLY and CDR2 is FYNNEI. The CDR3 reads CASNFNMKSGETQYF. In nucleotides, the CDR3 is TGTGCCAGCAACTTCAACATGAAAAGCGGGGAGACCCAGTACTTC.

This clone was observed a handful of times. The chain couples TRBV15 to TRBJ1-5, with D possibly TRBD1 on 5 matching bases. Germline CDR1 LNHNV, CDR2 YYDKDF (reference sequence). V was cut by 0 bases and J by 11 bases, with 14 bases left in between. This CDR3 spans 14 amino acids. In DNA form, the CDR3 reads TGTGCCACCAGCAGAGATCGATCCCAGGGTTCCCAGCATTTT. Amino acids: CATSRDRSQGSQHF.

V gene TRBV5-1 combines with J gene TRBJ1-6; 9 bases are a match to TRBD1. V shed 0 bases, J shed 10 bases, and the junction held 8 bases outside the gene matches. The germline CDR1 and CDR2 sequences are SGHRS and YFSETQ. The CDR3 has 16 residues. The CDR3 protein is CASSLGGDRVNSPLHF. The CDR3 bases are TGCGCCAGCAGCTTGGGAGGGGACAGGGTAAACTCACCCCTCCACTTT.

This clone was observed a handful of times. V is TRBV30 and J is TRBJ1-5; D is unresolved. The length of the CDR3 is 13 residues. V gave up 1 base and J gave up 3 bases, with 7 bases separating them. Germline CDR1 GTSNPN, CDR2 SVGIG (reference sequence). The CDR3 nucleotides are TGTGCCTGGAGTGAACAGCCCAATCAGCCCCAGCATTTT. Protein product: CAWSEQPNQPQHF.

The rearrangement links TRBV11-3 to TRBJ2-1, with D possibly matching TRBD2 (5 bases). Trimming removed 0 bases from V and 3 bases from J, with 9 bases in between. CDR3 length: 15 residues. Germline values: CDR1 SGHNT, CDR2 YENEEA. The CDR3 DNA is TGTGCCAGCAGCTTAGAAGCAGGAGGCTACAATGAGCAGTTCTTC. Protein: CASSLEAGGYNEQFF. The variable domain in full, with the rest retrieved from reference TRBV11-3 and TRBJ2-1, is EAGVVQSPRYKIIEKKQPVAFWCNPISGHNTLYWYLQNLGQGPELLIRYENEEAVDDSQLPKDRFSAERLKGVDSTLKIQPAELGDSAVYLCASSLEAGGYNEQFFGPGTRLTVL.

The chain is built from TRBV27 and TRBJ2-5, with D possibly being TRBD2 (5 bases). V gave up 4 bases and J gave up 3 bases, with 9 bases separating them. The CDR3 is 13 amino acids. Per germline, CDR1 MNHEY and CDR2 SMNVEV (reference sequence). CDR3 coding DNA: TGTGCCAGCAGTTGGCTCGGGGAAGAGACCCAGTACTTC. This encodes CASSWLGEETQYF.

This clone was detected a few times. This sequence joins TRBV15 and TRBJ1-4, with D possibly TRBD1 on 6 matching bases. The CDR3 totals 17 residues. In germline, CDR1 is LNHNV, CDR2 YYDKDF (reference sequence). Trimming took 1 base from V and 5 from J, leaving 17 bases between them. The CDR3 DNA reads TGTGCCACCAGCAGAGGACCGGCAGGGGCACGAAATGAAAAACTGTTTTTT. The encoded protein is CATSRGPAGARNEKLFF. The whole variable domain, remainder taken from reference TRBV15 and TRBJ1-4, is DAMVIQNPRYQVTQFGKPVTLSCSQTLNHNVMYWYQQKSSQAPKLLFHYYDKDFNNEADTPDNFQSRRPNTSFCFLDIRSPGLGDTAMYLCATSRGPAGARNEKLFFGSGTQLSVL.

The chain combines TRBV7-9 with TRBJ2-1; no firm D call. Germline V CDR1 and CDR2: SEHNR, FQNEAQ (reference sequence). The CDR3 is 11 residues long. V gave up 8 bases and J gave up 8 bases, with 10 bases separating them. CDR3 protein: CASGGVDEQFF. For the CDR3, the DNA is TGTGCCAGCGGCGGAGTTGATGAGCAGTTCTTC.

The sample holds one count of this clone. Here the CDR3 reads CASSLSPQGFYEAFF. The CDR3 region has the DNA TGTGCCAGCAGCCTCAGCCCTCAGGGTTTTTATGAAGCTTTCTTT. The genes are TRBV11-2 and TRBJ1-1, with D possibly TRBD1 on 5 matching bases. There are 15 residues in the CDR3. Trimming shortened V by 5 bases and J by 7 bases, and 20 bases separated the two germline ends. The germline gives CDR1 SGHAT, CDR2 FQNNGV.

The CDR3 reads CASSFSGLAPDTQYF. The CDR3 DNA reads TGCGCCAGCAGCTTTTCCGGACTAGCTCCAGATACGCAGTATTTT. The chain is built from TRBV5-1 and TRBJ2-3; 8 bases line up with TRBD2. Germline values: CDR1 SGHRS, CDR2 YFSETQ. The CDR3 covers 15 residues. V shed 2 bases, J shed 4 bases, and the junction held 6 bases outside the gene matches. Variable domain in full (rest from reference TRBV5-1 and TRBJ2-3): KAGVTQTPRYLIKTRGQQVTLSCSPISGHRSVSWYQQTPGQGLQFLFEYFSETQRNKGNFPGRFSGRQFSNSRSEMNVSTLELGDSALYLCASSFSGLAPDTQYFGPGTRLTVL.